This T cell receptor (beta chain) was sequenced for a study of cytomegalovirus exposure and HLA in healthy donors. Study outcomes and limitations: Later analysis suggested most CMV-associated TCR beta chains were HLA-restricted.

With respect to this clone: The antigen is unknown.

The CDR3 is made up of 16 amino acids. With 4 bases clipped from V and 7 bases from J, the junction kept 13 bases outside the gene matches. Germline lookup yields CDR1 MNHNS and CDR2 SASEGT. Whereas donors were nominally healthy upon sampling, unrecorded immune exposures were probable. PCR primers comprised 60 Vbeta and 13 Jbeta primers. Generated by immunoSEQ multiplex PCR, the TCRdb table keeps only in-frame clones and is missing some. The sample shows around 110,000 clones, around 69% of them seen only once. This clonotype was sampled from a man aged 18 to 30 in good health and CMV-seronegative. The sample was PBMCs. The V call is TRBV6-1, the J call TRBJ2-1, with 7 positions matching TRBD1. The CDR3 nucleotides read TGTGCCAGCAGTGGCCATTTTTCACAGGGGCGAAATGAGCAGTTCTTC. This translates into CASSGHFSQGRNEQFF.